This T cell receptor (beta chain) derives from a study of blood T cell repertoires in COVID-19. Deletions cut 2 bases from V and 4 bases from J, with 11 bases between. Germline V CDR1 and CDR2: SNHLY, FYNNEI. This CDR3 is built from 14 residues. Data came from immunoSEQ multiplex PCR; TCRdb stores just in-frame clones and leaves some out. The profile shows 120,000 to 150,000 clones, over 80% of them singletons. The sequencing input was peripheral blood. J is TRBJ1-2 and V is TRBV2, with D perhaps matching TRBD1 (6 bases). This sequence originates from a man older than 75 with acute or convalescent COVID-19. The CDR3 spells CASSEPRGGYGYTF. For the CDR3, the DNA is TGTGCCAGCAGTGAACCCAGGGGCGGCTATGGCTACACCTTC.